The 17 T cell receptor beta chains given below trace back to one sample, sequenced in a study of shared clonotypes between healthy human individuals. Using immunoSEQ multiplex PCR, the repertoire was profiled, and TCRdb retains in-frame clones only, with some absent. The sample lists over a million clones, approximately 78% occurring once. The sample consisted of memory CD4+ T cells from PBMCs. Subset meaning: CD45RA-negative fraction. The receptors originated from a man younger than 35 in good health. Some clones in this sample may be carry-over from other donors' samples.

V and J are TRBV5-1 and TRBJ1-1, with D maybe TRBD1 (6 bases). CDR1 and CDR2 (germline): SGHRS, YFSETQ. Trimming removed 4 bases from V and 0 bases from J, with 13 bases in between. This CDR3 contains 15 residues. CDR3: CASSGGGNMNTEAFF. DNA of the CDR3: TGCGCCAGCAGCGGAGGGGGGAACATGAACACTGAAGCTTTCTTT.

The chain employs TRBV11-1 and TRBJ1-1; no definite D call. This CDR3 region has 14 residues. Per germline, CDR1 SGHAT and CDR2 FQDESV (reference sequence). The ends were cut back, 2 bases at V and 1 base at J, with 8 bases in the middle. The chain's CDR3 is CASSLNFQNTEAFF. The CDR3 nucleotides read TGTGCCAGCAGCTTAAACTTTCAGAACACTGAAGCTTTCTTT.

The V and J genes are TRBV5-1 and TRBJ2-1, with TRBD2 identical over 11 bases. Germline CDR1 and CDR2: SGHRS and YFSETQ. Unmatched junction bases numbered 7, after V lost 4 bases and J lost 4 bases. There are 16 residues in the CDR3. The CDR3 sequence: CASSRTSGLGYNEQFF. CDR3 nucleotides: TGCGCCAGCAGCCGGACTAGCGGGTTGGGATACAATGAGCAGTTCTTC.

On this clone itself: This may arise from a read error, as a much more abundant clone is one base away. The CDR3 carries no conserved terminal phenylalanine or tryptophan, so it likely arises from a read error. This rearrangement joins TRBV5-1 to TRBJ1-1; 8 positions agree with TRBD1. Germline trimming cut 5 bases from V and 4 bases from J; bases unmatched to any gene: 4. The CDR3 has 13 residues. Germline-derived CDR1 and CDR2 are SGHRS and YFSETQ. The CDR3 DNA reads TGCGCCAGCAGGTTAACAGGGGGCACTGAAGCTTTCCTT. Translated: CASRLTGGTEAFL.

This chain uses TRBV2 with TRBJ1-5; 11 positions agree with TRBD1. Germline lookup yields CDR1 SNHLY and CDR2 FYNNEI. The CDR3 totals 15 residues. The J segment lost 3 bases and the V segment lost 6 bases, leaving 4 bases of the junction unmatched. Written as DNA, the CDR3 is TGTGCCAGCAGCGGGGACAGGGGGAACAATCAGCCCCAGCATTTT. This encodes CASSGDRGNNQPQHF. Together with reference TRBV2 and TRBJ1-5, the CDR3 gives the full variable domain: EPEVTQTPSHQVTQMGQEVILRCVPISNHLYFYWYRQILGQKVEFLVSFYNNEISEKSEIFDDQFSVERPDGSNFTLKIRSTKLEDSAMYFCASSGDRGNNQPQHFGDGTRLSIL.

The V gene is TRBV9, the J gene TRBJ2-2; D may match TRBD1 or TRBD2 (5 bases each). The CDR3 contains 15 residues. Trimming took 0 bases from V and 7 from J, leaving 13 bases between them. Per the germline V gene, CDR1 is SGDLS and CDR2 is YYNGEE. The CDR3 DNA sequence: TGTGCCAGCAGCGTAGGGGGACCCACTAGCGGGGAGCTGTTTTTT. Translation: CASSVGGPTSGELFF.

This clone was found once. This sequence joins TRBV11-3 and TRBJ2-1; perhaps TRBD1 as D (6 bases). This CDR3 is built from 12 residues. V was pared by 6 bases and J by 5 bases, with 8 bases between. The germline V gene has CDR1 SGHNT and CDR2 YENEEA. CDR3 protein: CASRGADNEQFF. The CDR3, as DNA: TGTGCCAGCAGGGGGGCGGACAATGAGCAGTTCTTC.

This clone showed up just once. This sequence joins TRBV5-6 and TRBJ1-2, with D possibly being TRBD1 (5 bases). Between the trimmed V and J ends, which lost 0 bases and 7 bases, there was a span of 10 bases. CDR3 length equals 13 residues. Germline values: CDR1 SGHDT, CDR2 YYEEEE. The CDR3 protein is CASSLGGTGGYTF. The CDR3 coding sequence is TGTGCCAGCAGCTTGGGGGGGACTGGTGGCTACACCTTC.

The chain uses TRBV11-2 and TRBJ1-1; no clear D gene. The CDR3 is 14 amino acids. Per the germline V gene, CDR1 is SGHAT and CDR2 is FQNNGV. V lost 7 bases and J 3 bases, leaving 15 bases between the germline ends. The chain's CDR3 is CASTPGFTYTEAFF. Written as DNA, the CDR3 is TGTGCCAGCACCCCCGGTTTTACGTACACTGAAGCTTTCTTT.

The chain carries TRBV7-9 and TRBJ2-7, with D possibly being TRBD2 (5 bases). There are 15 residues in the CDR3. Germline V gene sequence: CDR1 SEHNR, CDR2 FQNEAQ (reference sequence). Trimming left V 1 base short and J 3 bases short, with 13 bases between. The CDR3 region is CASSLVEASGYEQYF. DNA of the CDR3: TGTGCCAGCAGCTTAGTTGAAGCGAGCGGCTACGAGCAGTACTTC.

The CDR3 spells CASSLLTSGANTGELFF. CDR3 DNA sequence: TGCGCCAGCAGCCTACTGACTAGCGGGGCGAACACCGGGGAGCTGTTTTTT. This rearrangement joins TRBV4-1 to TRBJ2-2, with 11 bases identical to TRBD2. CDR1 is MGHRA, CDR2 YSYEKL, per germline. The CDR3 is 17 amino acids. J lost 0 bases, V lost 4 bases, and 4 bases had no gene match.

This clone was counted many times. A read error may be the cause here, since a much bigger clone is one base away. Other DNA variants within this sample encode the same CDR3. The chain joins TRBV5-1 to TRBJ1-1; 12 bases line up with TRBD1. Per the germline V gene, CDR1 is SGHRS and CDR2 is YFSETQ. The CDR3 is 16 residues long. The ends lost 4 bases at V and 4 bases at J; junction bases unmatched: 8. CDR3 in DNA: TGCGCCAGCAGCCCCGGGACAGGGGGCGCGGGCACTGAAGCTTTCTTT. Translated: CASSPGTGGAGTEAFF.

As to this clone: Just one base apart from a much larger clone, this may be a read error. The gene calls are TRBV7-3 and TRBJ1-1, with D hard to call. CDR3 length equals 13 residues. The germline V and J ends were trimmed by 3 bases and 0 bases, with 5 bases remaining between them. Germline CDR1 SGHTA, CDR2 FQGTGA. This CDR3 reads CASSFRMNTEAFF. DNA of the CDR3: TGTGCCAGCAGCTTTAGGATGAACACTGAAGCTTTCTTT.

In nucleotides, the CDR3 is TGTGCCAGCAGTGTTTCGGGAAATGGGATTCAGTACTTC. It codes for CASSVSGNGIQYF. The chain joins TRBV25-1 to TRBJ2-4, with TRBD2 as a possible D gene (5 bases). V lost 4 bases, J lost 10 bases, and 14 bases lay in between. The CDR3 consists of 13 residues. Per the germline V gene, CDR1 is MGHDK and CDR2 is SYGVNS.

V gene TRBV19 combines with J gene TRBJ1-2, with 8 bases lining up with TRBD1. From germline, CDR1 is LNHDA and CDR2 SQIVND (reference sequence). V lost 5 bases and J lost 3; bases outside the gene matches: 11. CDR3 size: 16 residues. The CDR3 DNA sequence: TGTGCCAGTAGTGATCAGGGGGCAACAGCACACTATGGCTACACCTTC. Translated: CASSDQGATAHYGYTF.

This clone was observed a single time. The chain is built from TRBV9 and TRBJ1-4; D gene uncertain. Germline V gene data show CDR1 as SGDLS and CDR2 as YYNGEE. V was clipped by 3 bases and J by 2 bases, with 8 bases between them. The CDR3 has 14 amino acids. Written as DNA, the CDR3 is TGTGCCAGCAGCGCCGGAGGTACTAATGAAAAACTGTTTTTT. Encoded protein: CASSAGGTNEKLFF.

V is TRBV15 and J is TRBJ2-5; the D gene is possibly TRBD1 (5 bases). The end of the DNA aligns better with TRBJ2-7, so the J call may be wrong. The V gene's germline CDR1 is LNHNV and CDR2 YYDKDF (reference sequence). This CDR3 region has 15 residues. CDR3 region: CATSRVGRGSYEQYF. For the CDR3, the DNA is TGTGCCACCAGCAGAGTCGGTAGGGGTTCCTACGAGCAGTACTTC.